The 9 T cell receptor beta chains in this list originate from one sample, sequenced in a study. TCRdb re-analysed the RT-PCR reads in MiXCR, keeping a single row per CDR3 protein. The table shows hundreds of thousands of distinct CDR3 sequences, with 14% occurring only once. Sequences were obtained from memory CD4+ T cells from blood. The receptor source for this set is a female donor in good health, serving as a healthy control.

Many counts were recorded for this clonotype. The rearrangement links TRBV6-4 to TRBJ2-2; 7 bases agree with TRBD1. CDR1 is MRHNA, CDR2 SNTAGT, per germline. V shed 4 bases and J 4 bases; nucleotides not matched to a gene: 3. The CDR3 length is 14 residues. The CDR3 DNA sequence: TGTGCCAGCAGTGCGGACAGGTCCACCGGGGAGCTGTTTTTT. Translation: CASSADRSTGELFF.

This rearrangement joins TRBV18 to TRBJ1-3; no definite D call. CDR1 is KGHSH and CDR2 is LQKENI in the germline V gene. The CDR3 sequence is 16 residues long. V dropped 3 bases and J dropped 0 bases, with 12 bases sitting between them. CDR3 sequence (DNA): TGTGCCAGCTCACCCCAAACAGTAAACTCTGGAAACACCATATATTTT. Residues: CASSPQTVNSGNTIYF.

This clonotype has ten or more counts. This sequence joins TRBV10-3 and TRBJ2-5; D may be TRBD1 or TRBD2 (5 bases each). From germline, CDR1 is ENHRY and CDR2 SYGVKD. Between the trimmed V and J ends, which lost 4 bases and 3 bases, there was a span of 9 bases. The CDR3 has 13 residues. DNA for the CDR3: TGTGCCATCAGTGGGGGGACCGAAGAGACCCAGTACTTC. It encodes CAISGGTEETQYF.

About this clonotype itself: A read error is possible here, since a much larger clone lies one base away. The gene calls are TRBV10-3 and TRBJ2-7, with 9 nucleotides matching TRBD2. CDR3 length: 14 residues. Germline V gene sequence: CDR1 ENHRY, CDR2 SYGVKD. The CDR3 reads CAVSPGLANNEQYF. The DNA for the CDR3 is TGTGCCGTCAGCCCGGGACTAGCTAATAACGAGCAGTACTTC.

The CDR3 protein is CASSRTSGRQDTQYF. As DNA, the CDR3 is TGTGCCAGCAGCCGAACTAGCGGGAGACAAGATACGCAGTATTTT. This rearrangement joins TRBV5-5 to TRBJ2-3, with 11 positions matching TRBD2. The CDR3 has 15 amino acids. J was trimmed by 5 bases and V by 4 bases; bases with no gene match: 6. Germline V gene data show CDR1 as SGHKS and CDR2 as YYEKEE (reference sequence).

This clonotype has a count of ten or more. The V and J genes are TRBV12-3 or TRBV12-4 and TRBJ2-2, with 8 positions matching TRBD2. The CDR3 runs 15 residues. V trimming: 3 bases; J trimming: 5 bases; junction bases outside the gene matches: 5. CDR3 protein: CASSFGLAGTGELFF. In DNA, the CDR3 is TGTGCCAGCAGTTTCGGTCTAGCGGGTACCGGGGAGCTGTTTTTT.

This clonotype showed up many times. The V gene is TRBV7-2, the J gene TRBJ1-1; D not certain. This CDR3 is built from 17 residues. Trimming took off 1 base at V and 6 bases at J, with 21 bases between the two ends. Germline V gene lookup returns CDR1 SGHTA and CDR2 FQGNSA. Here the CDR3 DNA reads TGTGCCAGCAGCTTAGTTATTGGTTCGGTGCAAGGCGCTGAAGCTTTCTTT. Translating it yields CASSLVIGSVQGAEAFF.

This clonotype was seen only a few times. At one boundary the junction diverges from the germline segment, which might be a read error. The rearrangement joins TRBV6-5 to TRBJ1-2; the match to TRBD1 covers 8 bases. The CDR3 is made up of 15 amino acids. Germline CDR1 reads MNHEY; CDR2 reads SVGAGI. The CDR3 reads CAISYSSGRGHGYTF. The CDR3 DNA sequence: TGTGCCATCAGTTACTCTTCGGGCAGGGGGCATGGCTACACCTTC.

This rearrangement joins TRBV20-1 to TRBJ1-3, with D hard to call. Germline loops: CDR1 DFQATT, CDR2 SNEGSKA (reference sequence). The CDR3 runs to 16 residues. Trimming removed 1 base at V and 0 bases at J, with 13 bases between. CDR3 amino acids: CSARVLDVASGNTIYF. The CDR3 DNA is TGCAGTGCTAGAGTTTTAGACGTGGCCTCTGGAAACACCATATATTTT.